Presented here are 32 T cell receptor beta chains from one specimen sequenced in a study of blood T cell repertoires in COVID-19. Sequencing used immunoSEQ multiplex PCR; TCRdb keeps in-frame clones, though not all of them. The sample gives about 310,000 clones, roughly 89% of which show up once; about 8.9% is in the top ten. Source material: PBMCs or T cells enriched from blood (not recorded which). The receptor source for this set is a woman aged 18 to 35 who had recovered from COVID-19.

The chain links TRBV7-2 to TRBJ1-5; 8 bases map to TRBD1. There are 15 residues in the CDR3. The V gene end was trimmed by 3 bases and the J gene end by 5 bases; junction bases not matched to a gene: 6. Per the germline V gene, CDR1 is SGHTA and CDR2 is FQGNSA. CDR3 sequence (DNA): TGTGCCAGCAGCTTGGCAGCAGGGGGCGATCAGCCCCAGCATTTT. It codes for CASSLAAGGDQPQHF.

V usage is TRBV12-3 or TRBV12-4 and J usage is TRBJ2-7; D remains unclear. CDR3 size: 13 residues. Trimming removed 4 bases at V and 6 bases at J, with 13 bases between. This CDR3 reads CASSYYERREQYF. The CDR3 coding sequence is TGTGCCAGCAGTTACTATGAACGGCGCGAGCAGTACTTC.

The chain joins TRBV14 to TRBJ2-7; perhaps TRBD2 as D (5 bases). The V gene lost 0 bases and the J gene lost 7 bases, with 10 bases spanning the gap. The germline V gene encodes CDR1 SGHDN and CDR2 FVKESK. CDR3 length: 13 amino acids. The DNA for the CDR3 is TGTGCCAGCAGCCAAGATCTCAGAGGGGAGCAGTACTTC. Its protein is CASSQDLRGEQYF.

The rearrangement joins TRBV28 to TRBJ2-4; TRBD2 might be the D (6 bases). CDR1 and CDR2 (germline): MDHEN, SYDVKM. The CDR3 is 12 amino acids. Deletions cut 8 bases from V and 7 bases from J, with 12 bases between. In DNA form, the CDR3 reads TGTGCCAGCGAAGAGGAGGGTAACATTCAGTACTTC. Amino acid sequence: CASEEEGNIQYF.

J is TRBJ1-1 and V is TRBV7-8, with unresolved D. Trimming removed 5 bases from V and 0 bases from J, with 7 bases in between. The CDR3 is made up of 13 amino acids. Germline V gives CDR1 SGHVS, CDR2 FQNEAQ. CDR3 amino acids: CASSIYLNTEAFF. The CDR3 nucleotides read TGTGCCAGCAGCATATACTTGAACACTGAAGCTTTCTTT.

The CDR3 sequence is CASSPETGTGYGYTF. The CDR3 region has the DNA TGTGCCAGCAGCCCCGAGACCGGGACAGGGTATGGCTACACCTTC. The chain uses TRBV5-6 and TRBJ1-2, with TRBD1 matching 9 bases. CDR1 is SGHDT, CDR2 YYEEEE, per germline. The V segment lost 4 bases and the J segment 5 bases; nucleotides outside the gene matches: 9. There are 15 residues in the CDR3.

The rearrangement joins TRBV24-1 to TRBJ1-2; no definite D call. V lost 5 bases to trimming and J lost 2 bases, with 5 bases between them. There are 12 residues in the CDR3. The germline V gene has CDR1 KGHDR and CDR2 SFDVKD. CDR3 loop: CATSAGNYGYTF. Here the CDR3 DNA reads TGTGCCACCAGTGCAGGAAACTATGGCTACACCTTC.

This clone was detected only once. The chain employs TRBV15 and TRBJ2-7; a weak D match, TRBD2 (6 bases). Trimming pared 1 base from V and 1 base from J, leaving 11 bases between. The CDR3 is 15 residues long. Germline CDR1 is LNHNV and CDR2 is YYDKDF (reference sequence). Here the CDR3 DNA reads TGTGCCACCAGCAGAGGGGGCGGGGTGTCCTACGAGCAGTACTTC. Translated: CATSRGGGVSYEQYF.

This clone was observed a single time. This chain uses TRBV6-1 with TRBJ1-1; 9 nucleotides agree with TRBD1. V was pared by 2 bases and J by 2 bases, with 6 bases of the junction left unmatched. CDR1 is MNHNS and CDR2 is SASEGT in the germline V gene. The CDR3 length is 16 residues. CDR3 DNA: TGTGCCAGCAGTGAATGGGTGACAGGGGGAAACACTGAAGCTTTCTTT. It translates to CASSEWVTGGNTEAFF.

The V and J genes are TRBV7-8 and TRBJ1-1; D is undetermined. The CDR3 is made up of 14 amino acids. Germline V CDR1 and CDR2: SGHVS, FQNEAQ. V lost 0 bases, J lost 5 bases, and 10 bases lay in between. CDR3 nucleotide sequence: TGTGCCAGCAGCTTAGCTACGGGGAGAACTGAAGCTTTCTTT. Translated: CASSLATGRTEAFF. Combining the CDR3 with reference TRBV7-8 and TRBJ1-1 gives the whole variable domain GAGVSQSPRYKVAKRGQDVALRCDPISGHVSLFWYQQALGQGPEFLTYFQNEAQLDKSGLPSDRFFAERPEGSVSTLKIQRTQQEDSAVYLCASSLATGRTEAFFGQGTRLTVV.

This clone was detected only once. The rearrangement links TRBV20-1 to TRBJ1-1; 7 bases fit TRBD1. Unmatched junction bases numbered 5, after V lost 4 bases and J lost 9 bases. The CDR3 runs to 11 residues. The germline V gene has CDR1 DFQATT and CDR2 SNEGSKA (reference sequence). CDR3 sequence (DNA): TGCAGTGCTACCTCGGGACAGAAAGCTTTCTTT. As protein: CSATSGQKAFF.

J is TRBJ2-7 and V is TRBV5-1, with TRBD1 matching 10 bases. J was trimmed by 3 bases and V by 1 base; bases with no gene match: 4. The CDR3 loop spans 15 amino acids. Germline CDR1 SGHRS, CDR2 YFSETQ. DNA of the CDR3: TGCGCCAGCAGCTTGATTGGGACAGGGGACTACGAGCAGTACTTC. Its protein is CASSLIGTGDYEQYF.

The chain combines TRBV30 with TRBJ2-5; TRBD2 agrees at 8 bases. J was trimmed by 7 bases and V by 4 bases; bases with no gene match: 14. This CDR3 has 15 amino acids. Looked up from germline, CDR1 is GTSNPN and CDR2 is SVGIG (reference sequence). CDR3: CAWTFTSGLGGTQYF. The CDR3 DNA reads as TGTGCCTGGACGTTCACTAGCGGACTGGGGGGGACCCAGTACTTC.

The rearrangement joins TRBV9 to TRBJ1-2; no clear D gene. The germline V and J ends were trimmed by 3 bases and 6 bases, with 15 bases remaining between them. The germline gives CDR1 SGDLS, CDR2 YYNGEE. The CDR3 sequence is 14 residues long. CDR3 sequence (DNA): TGTGCCAGCAGCGGTTGGGGAGGTGGCGATGGCTACACCTTC. Protein sequence: CASSGWGGGDGYTF.

This clone was detected a few times. This chain joins TRBV7-6 and TRBJ2-7; TRBD1 agrees at 7 bases. This CDR3 is 13 amino acids long. Unmatched junction bases numbered 8, after V lost 4 bases and J lost 8 bases. CDR1 is SGHVS, CDR2 FNYEAQ, per germline. Here the CDR3 reads CASSYDRVGQQYF. Written as DNA, the CDR3 is TGTGCCAGCAGCTACGACAGGGTCGGTCAGCAGTACTTC.

This chain links TRBV7-2 with TRBJ1-2; 8 positions match TRBD1. This CDR3 is 16 amino acids long. V dropped 5 bases and J dropped 8; count of bases not matched to a gene: 16. The germline V gene encodes CDR1 SGHTA and CDR2 FQGNSA. In DNA form, the CDR3 reads TGTGCCAGCAGCCCCGGGCCGGCAGGGGGCATAAAGGGCTACACCTTC. It translates to CASSPGPAGGIKGYTF.

This clone was observed a handful of times. The gene calls are TRBV6-5 and TRBJ2-5; D is unclear. The CDR3 consists of 12 residues. Trimming left V 2 bases short and J 3 bases short, with 4 bases between. The germline V gene encodes CDR1 MNHEY and CDR2 SVGAGI. CDR3 protein: CASSYREETQYF. CDR3 bases: TGTGCCAGCAGTTACCGGGAAGAGACCCAGTACTTC.

This clone has a single count. V is TRBV28 and J is TRBJ2-2; D might be TRBD1 (6 bases). Germline V gene sequence: CDR1 MDHEN, CDR2 SYDVKM. The CDR3 loop spans 15 amino acids. Trimming shortened V by 7 bases and J by 4 bases, and 16 bases separated the two germline ends. For the CDR3, the DNA is TGTGCCAGCACCCCGACAACAGGGCTCACCGGGGAGCTGTTTTTT. This encodes CASTPTTGLTGELFF.

The J gene is TRBJ2-1, the V gene TRBV29-1; the match to TRBD2 covers 7 bases. With 7 bases clipped from V and 14 bases from J, the junction kept 11 bases outside the gene matches. The CDR3 extends over 11 amino acids. Germline V gene data show CDR1 as SQVTM and CDR2 as ANQGSEA. In DNA, the CDR3 is TGCAGCGCTGGGACTACTGGGTTCGAGTTCTTC. Protein: CSAGTTGFEFF.

A word on this clone: Other DNA variants within this sample encode the same CDR3. The chain uses TRBV3-1 (or the pseudogene TRBV3-2) and TRBJ1-1; 8 bases match TRBD1. This CDR3 is 14 amino acids long. Germline assignment: CDR1 LGHDT and CDR2 YNNKEL (reference sequence). V lost 4 bases and J lost 3; bases outside the gene matches: 4. In DNA, the CDR3 is TGTGCCAGCAGCCGCGGACAGGGTGACACTGAAGCTTTCTTT. It is translated as CASSRGQGDTEAFF.

The V gene is TRBV6-2 or TRBV6-3, the J gene TRBJ1-2, with D possibly being TRBD1 (5 bases). The V end lost 2 bases, the J end lost 4 bases, and 14 bases lay between the germline ends. Germline lookup yields CDR1 MNHEY and CDR2 SVGEGT. The CDR3 length is 15 residues. The CDR3 DNA is TGTGCCAGCAGTTACGGGGCGGAAGAGACCTATGGCTACACCTTC. Protein: CASSYGAEETYGYTF.

This chain links TRBV10-1 with TRBJ2-7, with D perhaps TRBD1 (5 bases). Germline V gives CDR1 WNHNN, CDR2 SYGVQD (reference sequence). V was trimmed by 6 bases and J by 0 bases, leaving 21 bases between them. The CDR3 loop spans 17 amino acids. The CDR3 DNA follows: TGCGCCAGCAGGCCGCGGTGGGGCCCGGAAAGCTCCTACGAGCAGTACTTC. Translation gives CASRPRWGPESSYEQYF.

This clone was counted between two and nine times. The chain combines TRBV7-6 with TRBJ2-1; 12 nucleotides agree with TRBD2. With 2 bases clipped from V and 4 bases from J, the junction kept 9 bases outside the gene matches. Looked up from germline, CDR1 is SGHVS and CDR2 is FNYEAQ. The CDR3 is 18 amino acids. The CDR3 here is CASSLTVTSGGIYNEQFF. The CDR3 nucleotides are TGTGCCAGCAGCTTAACTGTTACTAGCGGGGGGATATACAATGAGCAGTTCTTC.

The chain couples TRBV18 to TRBJ1-2, with TRBD1 matching 11 bases. V shed 0 bases and J 8 bases; nucleotides not matched to a gene: 11. The CDR3 totals 17 residues. Looked up from germline, CDR1 is KGHSH and CDR2 is LQKENI. The DNA for the CDR3 is TGTGCCAGCTCACCACCGTCGGGACAGGGGGGGGTCGGCGGCTACACCTTC. Amino acid sequence: CASSPPSGQGGVGGYTF.

The CDR3 nucleotides read TGTGCCAGCAGATCCCACCGGGACACAAGCTACGAGCAGTACTTC. As protein: CASRSHRDTSYEQYF. The rearrangement uses TRBV6-5 and TRBJ2-7; tentatively, D is TRBD1 (6 bases). The CDR3 covers 15 residues. V was pared by 6 bases and J by 3 bases, with 18 bases between. Germline CDR1 and CDR2: MNHEY and SVGAGI.

The sample holds a few counts of this clone. V usage is TRBV6-2 or TRBV6-3 and J usage is TRBJ1-5, with 7 bases lining up with TRBD1. V was clipped by 4 bases and J by 5 bases; unmatched bases: 20. The CDR3 extends over 19 amino acids. In germline, CDR1 is MNHEY, CDR2 SVGEGT. CDR3 residues: CASSLARRQGRAPDQPQHF. The CDR3 DNA follows: TGTGCCAGCAGTTTGGCCCGACGACAGGGACGTGCTCCAGATCAGCCCCAGCATTTT.

About this clone: Other DNA sequences of this sample code for an identical CDR3. J is TRBJ2-7 and V is TRBV28; possible D gene TRBD1, 5 bases. Per the germline V gene, CDR1 is MDHEN and CDR2 is SYDVKM. CDR3 length: 12 amino acids. V was clipped by 6 bases and J by 3 bases, with 9 bases between them. CDR3 DNA: TGTGCCAGCAGCCTTGACAGCTACGAGCAGTACTTC. Amino acid sequence: CASSLDSYEQYF.

The chain uses TRBV28 and TRBJ1-2, with a tentative D call TRBD1 (5 bases). V was pared by 4 bases and J by 4 bases, with 13 bases between. The germline gives CDR1 MDHEN, CDR2 SYDVKM. The CDR3 loop spans 14 amino acids. The DNA for the CDR3 is TGTGCCAGCAGTTCGAGCAGGGCGTCCTATGGCTACACCTTC. Protein sequence: CASSSSRASYGYTF.

The rearrangement joins TRBV9 to TRBJ2-2; 11 bases are shared with TRBD2. The germline gives CDR1 SGDLS, CDR2 YYNGEE. The CDR3 totals 16 residues. With 1 base clipped from V and 6 bases from J, the junction kept 5 bases outside the gene matches. CDR3 nucleotides: TGTGCCAGCAGCGTAACTAGCGGGGGATCTGCCGGGGAGCTGTTTTTT. Translated, it gives CASSVTSGGSAGELFF.

The V call is TRBV19, the J call TRBJ1-2; perhaps TRBD1 as D (5 bases). From germline, CDR1 is LNHDA and CDR2 SQIVND (reference sequence). CDR3 length: 16 residues. V was pared by 2 bases and J by 4 bases, with 17 bases between. In nucleotides, the CDR3 is TGTGCCAGTAGTATATCATGGGCCAGGGAATCCTATGGCTACACCTTC. Its translation is CASSISWARESYGYTF.

The chain recombines TRBV25-1 with TRBJ2-1, with TRBD2 matching over 9 bases. This CDR3 contains 16 residues. In germline, CDR1 is MGHDK, CDR2 SYGVNS. V lost 7 bases to trimming and J lost 0 bases; unmatched junction nucleotides: 7. The DNA for the CDR3 is TGTGCCAGCATGGGCCTAGCGGGACACTCCTACAATGAGCAGTTCTTC. Translation gives CASMGLAGHSYNEQFF.

The chain uses TRBV5-4 and TRBJ1-2; a weak D match, TRBD1 (5 bases). This CDR3 has 14 amino acids. Germline V CDR1 and CDR2: SGHNT, YYREEE (reference sequence). V was pared by 0 bases and J by 3 bases, with 9 bases between. As DNA, the CDR3 is TGTGCCAGCAGCTTGGGCAGGGCTGACTATGGCTACACCTTC. It translates to CASSLGRADYGYTF. Using reference TRBV5-4 and TRBJ1-2 for the parts outside the CDR3, the full variable domain is ETGVTQSPTHLIKTRGQQVTLRCSSQSGHNTVSWYQQALGQGPQFIFQYYREEENGRGNFPPRFSGLQFPNYSSELNVNALELDDSALYLCASSLGRADYGYTFGSGTRLTVV.